The 15 T cell receptor beta chains below come from one sample, sequenced in a study of preoperative IRX-2 immunotherapy in early breast cancer (dated by TCRdb to between 2018 and 2021). The meaning of the sample's treatment or condition label: preoperative locoregional IRX-2 cytokine immunotherapy. Libraries were made using the immunoSEQ multiplex PCR assay. As stored in TCRdb, this immuneACCESS dataset retains in-frame rearrangements with V and J assigned. A fraction of the clones does not appear; measured against another copy, unresolved V genes explain less than half of the discrepancy, and the remainder lacks a known reason. The sample table records tens of thousands of clones; 70% to 90% of these occur just once. Together, the top ten hold 1% to 1.5% of the sample. Source: lymph node tissue, taken after IRX-2 immunotherapy. Receptor source: a human donor with breast cancer.

This clone was observed a few times. The chain carries TRBV12-5 and TRBJ2-2, with 10 bases lining up with TRBD2. The CDR3 extends over 13 amino acids. Per germline, CDR1 LGHNT and CDR2 FRNRAP. Here the CDR3 reads CASGRGNTGELFF. The CDR3 coding sequence is TGTGCCAGCGGGAGGGGAAACACCGGGGAGCTGTTTTTT.

The chain's CDR3 is CACRGVGNQPQHF. The CDR3 DNA reads TGTGCCTGCCGGGGGGTTGGCAATCAGCCCCAGCATTTT. The chain links TRBV30 to TRBJ1-5; TRBD1 might be the D (5 bases). The CDR3 covers 13 residues. Trimming cost V 6 bases and J 2 bases, with 11 bases left between them. Germline CDR1 GTSNPN, CDR2 SVGIG (reference sequence).

In this sample, this clone turned up once. The genes are TRBV12-5 and TRBJ1-4; D ambiguous. CDR1 and CDR2 (germline): LGHNT, FRNRAP. CDR3 length: 15 amino acids. This chain's CDR3 is CASSSYRLKNEKLFF. CDR3 sequence (DNA): TGTGCCAGCTCCTCGTACCGCCTTAAGAATGAAAAACTGTTTTTT. Using reference TRBV12-5 and TRBJ1-4 for the parts outside the CDR3, the full variable domain is DARVTQTPRHKVTEMGQEVTMRCQPILGHNTVFWYRQTMMQGLELLAYFRNRAPLDDSGMPKDRFSAEMPDATLATLKIQPSEPRDSAVYFCASSSYRLKNEKLFFGSGTQLSVL.

V usage is TRBV5-1 and J usage is TRBJ2-2, with 8 bases fitting TRBD2. Trimming at V came to 2 bases and at J to 1 base, leaving 7 bases not matched to a gene. Germline V lookup: CDR1 SGHRS, CDR2 YFSETQ. The length of the CDR3 is 17 residues. Here the CDR3 DNA reads TGCGCCAGCAGCTTAGGGACTAGAGCACTGAACACCGGGGAGCTGTTTTTT. This gives the protein CASSLGTRALNTGELFF.

The chain joins TRBV4-1 to TRBJ2-5; D perhaps matches TRBD1 (6 bases). Germline-derived CDR1 and CDR2 are MGHRA and YSYEKL. V shed 0 bases and J shed 5 bases, with 10 bases lying between them. The CDR3 consists of 14 residues. For the CDR3, the DNA is TGCGCCAGCAGCCAAGACAGGGGTTGGGAGACCCAGTACTTC. Translation: CASSQDRGWETQYF.

V and J are TRBV19 and TRBJ1-3, with D maybe TRBD1 (6 bases). Germline V gene sequence: CDR1 LNHDA, CDR2 SQIVND (reference sequence). The CDR3 runs to 14 residues. V dropped 6 bases and J dropped 1 base, with 10 bases sitting between them. This chain's CDR3 is CASSGGRSGNTIYF. The CDR3 nucleotides are TGTGCCAGTAGCGGGGGCAGGTCTGGAAACACCATATATTTT.

In its sample, this clone was seen once. V gene TRBV18 combines with J gene TRBJ2-2; D may match TRBD1 or TRBD2 (5 bases each). This CDR3 is built from 16 residues. Trimming removed 0 bases at V and 1 base at J, with 9 bases between. CDR1 and CDR2 (germline): KGHSH, LQKENI. This CDR3 is CASSPPARGNTGELFF. The DNA of the CDR3 is TGTGCCAGCTCACCACCGGCGAGGGGGAACACCGGGGAGCTGTTTTTT.

The chain carries TRBV5-1 and TRBJ2-3, with D unresolved. Germline V gene lookup returns CDR1 SGHRS and CDR2 YFSETQ. This CDR3 contains 14 residues. V lost 0 bases and J lost 0, with 5 bases in between. CDR3 bases: TGCGCCAGCAGCTTGGCCGACAGCACAGATACGCAGTATTTT. It encodes CASSLADSTDTQYF.

The rearrangement joins TRBV6-9 to TRBJ2-1; TRBD2 matches 9 bases. The CDR3 runs 15 residues. J gave up 8 bases and V 3 bases, and 8 bases lay outside the gene matches. The germline CDR1 and CDR2 sequences are MNHGY and SVAAGI. The CDR3 nucleotides are TGTGCCAGCAGTTACCGCCTAGCGGGGACCGATGAGCAGTTCTTC. Its translation is CASSYRLAGTDEQFF.

The V call is TRBV7-7, the J call TRBJ2-3; D is possibly TRBD2 (6 bases). CDR3 size: 17 residues. Trimming removed 6 bases at V and 0 bases at J, with 19 bases between. Per the germline V gene, CDR1 is SSHAT and CDR2 is FNYEAQ (reference sequence). CDR3 coding DNA: TGTGCCAGCAGACCCCCACTAGCCAATACTAGCACAGATACGCAGTATTTT. Translated: CASRPPLANTSTDTQYF.

The rearrangement joins TRBV19 to TRBJ1-4; no reliable D call. The CDR3 runs to 16 residues. Germline CDR1 and CDR2: LNHDA and SQIVND (reference sequence). Trimming shortened V by 3 bases and J by 4 bases, and 15 bases separated the two germline ends. The CDR3 DNA reads TGTGCCAGTAGTATGGGCGTTGGAGTAAATAATGAAAAACTGTTTTTT. Translating it yields CASSMGVGVNNEKLFF.

The V and J genes are TRBV6-1 and TRBJ2-5; D could derive from TRBD1 or TRBD2 (6 bases each). Germline CDR1 reads MNHNS; CDR2 reads SASEGT. The V gene lost 1 base and the J gene lost 5 bases, with 17 bases spanning the gap. This CDR3 spans 16 amino acids. The CDR3 region is CASSEGGVGGYETQYF. The CDR3 DNA follows: TGTGCCAGCAGTGAAGGTGGGGTCGGGGGCTATGAGACCCAGTACTTC.

The chain uses TRBV18 and TRBJ2-6; no firm D call. V lost 3 bases and J 4 bases, leaving 13 bases between the germline ends. Germline assignment: CDR1 KGHSH and CDR2 LQKENI. This CDR3 has 16 residues. The CDR3 region has the DNA TGTGCCAGCTCACCGGAAGGGTGGTCAGGGGCCAACGTCCTGACTTTC. It codes for CASSPEGWSGANVLTF.

The chain joins TRBV19 to TRBJ1-5, with 8 bases identical to TRBD1. Trimming cost V 3 bases and J 2 bases; bases outside gene matches: 3. The CDR3 is 15 residues long. The germline CDR1 and CDR2 sequences are LNHDA and SQIVND (reference sequence). The CDR3 sequence is CASSIWGQGNQPQHF. The CDR3 nucleotides are TGTGCCAGTAGTATCTGGGGACAGGGCAATCAGCCCCAGCATTTT.

This chain uses TRBV5-1 with TRBJ1-1, with TRBD1 identical over 8 bases. CDR3 length equals 14 residues. V lost 5 bases, J lost 2 bases, and 5 bases stayed unmatched. Germline values: CDR1 SGHRS, CDR2 YFSETQ. The CDR3 protein is CASSRGQENTEAFF. The CDR3 nucleotides are TGCGCCAGCAGTAGGGGACAGGAAAACACTGAAGCTTTCTTT.